These 31 T cell receptor beta chains were all obtained from the same sample, sequenced in a study of identical twins listed by TCRdb under 2016. Preparation of the library involved 5' RACE. The data were produced on an Illumina HiSeq 2000. TCRdb handled the public reads itself, with Q25 trimming in fastp and clone calling in MiXCR, and kept productive beta chains. Rows matching on CDR3 protein sequence are summarized as one entry with the most common DNA and genes. This sample lists around 370,000 distinct CDR3 sequences; roughly 9% were detected once. The ten biggest clones cover 7.5% to 9.5% of the sample. The material sequenced was naive T cells sorted from blood. The intended sense of this specimen's cell subset or site label: cells isolated with a human naive T-cell isolation kit. The receptors derive from a woman aged 45-59 years in good health.

This clonotype was recorded many times. The chain couples TRBV7-8 to TRBJ2-3; perhaps TRBD2 as D (5 bases). Trimming shortened V by 5 bases and J by 1 base, and 13 bases separated the two germline ends. Germline CDR1 and CDR2: SGHVS and FQNEAQ. CDR3 length equals 15 residues. CDR3 residues: CASSPAEPRTDTQYF. CDR3 nucleotide sequence: TGTGCCAGCAGCCCAGCGGAACCCCGCACAGATACGCAGTATTTT. Drawing the rest from reference TRBV7-8 and TRBJ2-3, the complete variable domain is GAGVSQSPRYKVAKRGQDVALRCDPISGHVSLFWYQQALGQGPEFLTYFQNEAQLDKSGLPSDRFFAERPEGSVSTLKIQRTQQEDSAVYLCASSPAEPRTDTQYFGPGTRLTVL.

This clonotype has at least ten counts. The V and J genes are TRBV12-3 or TRBV12-4 and TRBJ1-3, with 7 bases identical to TRBD1. The CDR3 length is 15 residues. V lost 2 bases to trimming and J lost 3 bases; unmatched junction nucleotides: 4. The CDR3 loop is CASSLRGLNGNTIYF. CDR3 nucleotides: TGTGCCAGCAGTTTAAGGGGGCTTAATGGAAACACCATATATTTT.

The chain is built from TRBV24-1 and TRBJ2-1; D is possibly TRBD2 (7 bases). CDR3 size: 12 residues. Trimming left V 9 bases short and J 9 bases short, with 14 bases between. The V gene's germline CDR1 is KGHDR and CDR2 SFDVKD. This chain's CDR3 is CATQEGGGEQFF. The CDR3 DNA sequence: TGTGCCACCCAAGAGGGAGGGGGTGAGCAGTTCTTC.

This clonotype was seen at least ten times. CDR3 bases: TGTGCCAGCAGTTACCGGGGGGCACCCTCTGGGGCCAACGTCCTGACTTTC. Protein: CASSYRGAPSGANVLTF. This chain joins TRBV6-5 and TRBJ2-6; TRBD2 might be the D (7 bases). Germline V gives CDR1 MNHEY, CDR2 SVGAGI. The ends were cut back, 2 bases at V and 0 bases at J, with 11 bases in the middle. There are 17 residues in the CDR3.

The chain couples TRBV2 to TRBJ2-1, with TRBD1 identical over 9 bases. The CDR3 extends over 17 amino acids. V trimming: 4 bases; J trimming: 7 bases; junction bases outside the gene matches: 14. Germline V gene data show CDR1 as SNHLY and CDR2 as FYNNEI. Here the CDR3 DNA reads TGTGCCAGCAGTGGGGAAAAACCGGGACAGGGTGGGAATGAGCAGTTCTTC. Protein product: CASSGEKPGQGGNEQFF.

The chain uses TRBV6-5 and TRBJ2-2, with D perhaps TRBD1 (6 bases). Looked up from germline, CDR1 is MNHEY and CDR2 is SVGAGI. V shed 7 bases and J shed 1 base, with 13 bases lying between them. The CDR3 loop spans 15 amino acids. Written as DNA, the CDR3 is TGTGCCAGCAAACAAGGGGGTCTGAACACCGGGGAGCTGTTTTTT. Encoded protein: CASKQGGLNTGELFF.

The J gene is TRBJ2-4, the V gene TRBV7-9; D gene ambiguous. V gave up 1 base and J gave up 5 bases, with 15 bases separating them. Germline values: CDR1 SEHNR, CDR2 FQNEAQ (reference sequence). The CDR3 is 16 residues long. CDR3 nucleotides: TGTGCCAGCAGCTTAGGAGGAAGAGGAAGGGAAAACATTCAGTACTTC. It specifies CASSLGGRGRENIQYF.

This clonotype showed up many times. The chain combines TRBV12-3 or TRBV12-4 with TRBJ1-6, with D unresolved. The V end lost 4 bases, the J end lost 6 bases, and 10 bases lay between the germline ends. The CDR3 contains 14 residues. CDR3 loop: CASSSTEGNSPLHF. The CDR3 DNA follows: TGTGCCAGCAGTTCTACAGAGGGTAATTCACCCCTCCACTTT.

This rearrangement joins TRBV10-2 to TRBJ1-5; D remains ambiguous. Germline V CDR1 and CDR2: WSHSY, SAAADI. The length of the CDR3 is 13 residues. The V end was cut by 2 bases, the J end by 2 bases, with 4 bases between. The CDR3 DNA follows: TGCGCCAGCAGTGAGGTCCGCAATCAGCCCCAGCATTTT. Its translation is CASSEVRNQPQHF.

The table lists this clonotype with a few counts. This chain connects TRBV29-1 to TRBJ2-2; no clear D gene. CDR1 and CDR2 from the germline V gene are SQVTM and ANQGSEA. This CDR3 is built from 13 residues. The V end lost 7 bases, the J end lost 8 bases, and 17 bases lay between the germline ends. The chain's CDR3 is CSAEPAPPGELFF. CDR3 DNA: TGCAGCGCCGAGCCGGCACCACCGGGGGAGCTGTTTTTT.

This clonotype turned up a few times. The chain uses TRBV10-3 and TRBJ1-1; D unclear. This CDR3 spans 14 amino acids. Trimming pared 6 bases from V and 4 bases from J, leaving 15 bases between. From germline, CDR1 is ENHRY and CDR2 SYGVKD. The CDR3 DNA sequence: TGTGCCATCAGACCACCCGGATGGGGCACTGAAGCTTTCTTT. Its translation is CAIRPPGWGTEAFF.

CDR3 DNA sequence: TGTGCCAGCAGCTCCCGCACAGGGTACACTGAAGCTTTCTTT. It specifies CASSSRTGYTEAFF. V and J are TRBV7-2 and TRBJ1-1; D perhaps matches TRBD1 (6 bases). CDR3 length: 14 amino acids. The V end was cut by 4 bases, the J end by 3 bases, with 12 bases between. From germline, CDR1 is SGHTA and CDR2 FQGNSA.

The J gene is TRBJ2-3, the V gene TRBV5-1, with TRBD2 identical over 13 bases. The CDR3 runs 16 residues. The V gene end was trimmed by 4 bases and the J gene end by 4 bases; junction bases not matched to a gene: 6. CDR1 SGHRS and CDR2 YFSETQ come from the germline V gene. The chain's CDR3 is CASSPWTSGSSDTQYF. DNA of the CDR3: TGCGCCAGCAGCCCGTGGACTAGCGGGAGCTCAGATACGCAGTATTTT.

This chain connects TRBV4-1 to TRBJ2-3, with TRBD1 as a possible D gene (5 bases). Germline CDR1 is MGHRA and CDR2 is YSYEKL. This CDR3 has 16 residues. The ends were cut back, 4 bases at V and 6 bases at J, with 20 bases in the middle. The CDR3 region has the DNA TGCGCCAGCAGCCCTGGGGTGCAGGGATTTTGGGATACGCAGTATTTT. As protein: CASSPGVQGFWDTQYF.

Many counts were recorded for this clonotype. The chain employs TRBV7-9 and TRBJ2-2; no definite D call. The CDR3 is 12 residues long. Germline V gene sequence: CDR1 SEHNR, CDR2 FQNEAQ (reference sequence). The V and J ends lost 2 bases and 14 bases respectively, with 12 bases between them. CDR3 residues: CASSLRKQHLFF. The CDR3 bases are TGTGCCAGCAGCTTACGAAAACAGCACCTGTTTTTT.

This clonotype was counted between two and nine times. The rearrangement uses TRBV7-8 and TRBJ2-1; the match to TRBD2 covers 12 bases. V lost 2 bases, J lost 4 bases, and 6 bases stayed unmatched. The CDR3 totals 17 residues. From germline, CDR1 is SGHVS and CDR2 FQNEAQ. In nucleotides, the CDR3 is TGTGCCAGCAGCTTAAGCCGACTAGCGGGAGTATACAATGAGCAGTTCTTC. It is translated as CASSLSRLAGVYNEQFF.

This clonotype appeared a few times. The CDR3 region is CASSLGGREQFF. The CDR3 DNA reads TGTGCCAGCAGTCTTGGGGGAAGGGAGCAGTTCTTC. This chain links TRBV12-3 or TRBV12-4 with TRBJ2-1, with D possibly called TRBD1 or TRBD2 (5 bases each). V was pared by 5 bases and J by 10 bases, with 12 bases between. This CDR3 is 12 amino acids long.

The table lists this clonotype with many counts. The rearrangement links TRBV5-1 to TRBJ2-3, with a tentative D call TRBD2 (6 bases). Germline CDR1 SGHRS, CDR2 YFSETQ. The CDR3 sequence is 15 residues long. The V end was cut by 3 bases, the J end by 4 bases, with 15 bases between. The CDR3 loop is CASSSGRTRADTQYF. The CDR3 bases are TGCGCCAGCAGCTCGGGGAGGACGAGGGCAGATACGCAGTATTTT.

The chain employs TRBV4-1 and TRBJ2-2, with 12 bases fitting TRBD1. Germline assignment: CDR1 MGHRA and CDR2 YSYEKL. Trimming cost V 3 bases and J 4 bases; bases outside gene matches: 9. The CDR3 covers 18 residues. This CDR3 is CASSQSTRDRGLTGELFF. In DNA, the CDR3 is TGCGCCAGCAGCCAGTCTACCCGGGACAGGGGGCTCACCGGGGAGCTGTTTTTT.

This clonotype was found many times. This sequence joins TRBV7-9 and TRBJ2-1; 11 bases line up with TRBD2. Trimming removed 8 bases from V and 8 bases from J; junction bases left unmatched: 8. Germline values: CDR1 SEHNR, CDR2 FQNEAQ (reference sequence). This CDR3 contains 14 residues. CDR3 sequence reads: CASPTSGSVHEQFF. The CDR3 region has the DNA TGTGCCAGCCCTACTAGCGGGAGCGTACATGAGCAGTTCTTC.

For the CDR3, the DNA is TGCGCCAGCAGCTCTCCTGGGACAGGGGCGTGGGAGACCCAGTACTTC. Protein sequence: CASSSPGTGAWETQYF. This sequence joins TRBV5-1 and TRBJ2-5; the match to TRBD1 covers 10 bases. This CDR3 contains 16 residues. Germline CDR1 reads SGHRS; CDR2 reads YFSETQ. Germline trimming cut 3 bases from V and 5 bases from J; bases unmatched to any gene: 10.

This clonotype was recorded many times. This rearrangement joins TRBV5-1 to TRBJ1-5; unclear D gene. Germline lookup yields CDR1 SGHRS and CDR2 YFSETQ. Trimming left V 0 bases short and J 6 bases short, with 4 bases between. This CDR3 is 12 amino acids long. The CDR3 bases are TGCGCCAGCAGCTTGGATGGTCAGCCCCAGCATTTT. It yields the protein CASSLDGQPQHF.

This clonotype was detected a few times. The chain is built from TRBV29-1 and TRBJ2-1; possibly TRBD1 for D (5 bases). The germline V gene has CDR1 SQVTM and CDR2 ANQGSEA. Trimming pared 2 bases from V and 2 bases from J, leaving 16 bases between. The CDR3 runs 16 residues. The CDR3 loop is CSVEPFRARAYNEQFF. CDR3 DNA: TGCAGCGTTGAACCCTTTAGGGCCAGGGCCTACAATGAGCAGTTCTTC.

The table lists this clonotype with a few counts. The rearrangement uses TRBV12-3 or TRBV12-4 and TRBJ1-1; 7 nucleotides align to TRBD1. There are 14 residues in the CDR3. After removal of 3 bases from V and 3 bases from J, the junction contained 4 bases not matched to a gene. The CDR3: CASSFFTGDTEAFF. CDR3 sequence (DNA): TGTGCCAGCAGTTTTTTTACAGGGGACACTGAAGCTTTCTTT.

This clonotype was recorded at least ten times. The genes are TRBV5-1 and TRBJ1-2, with a weak D call TRBD1 (5 bases). Between the trimmed V and J ends, which lost 0 bases and 4 bases, there was a span of 10 bases. CDR1 is SGHRS, CDR2 YFSETQ, per germline. This CDR3 comprises 14 residues. The CDR3 coding sequence is TGCGCCAGCAGCTTGGTTCCGACAGCCTATGGCTACACCTTC. Translated: CASSLVPTAYGYTF.

This clonotype was observed a handful of times. The V and J genes are TRBV11-2 and TRBJ2-1; unclear D gene. The CDR3 sequence is 13 residues long. Trimming removed 3 bases from V and 4 bases from J, with 7 bases in between. CDR1 is SGHAT and CDR2 is FQNNGV in the germline V gene. Written as DNA, the CDR3 is TGTGCCAGCAGCTTGAACGTTTACAATGAGCAGTTCTTC. Its translation is CASSLNVYNEQFF.

V is TRBV29-1 and J is TRBJ1-2, with 9 bases matching TRBD1. This CDR3 contains 13 residues. The V gene end was trimmed by 5 bases and the J gene end by 4 bases; junction bases not matched to a gene: 5. Germline CDR1 is SQVTM and CDR2 is ANQGSEA. The CDR3 spells CSVRGGQGYGYTF. The CDR3, as DNA: TGCAGCGTTAGGGGGGGACAGGGCTATGGCTACACCTTC.

The J gene is TRBJ2-5, the V gene TRBV5-1; D unclear. CDR3 length: 14 amino acids. Trimming pared 3 bases from V and 3 bases from J, leaving 12 bases between. The V gene's germline CDR1 is SGHRS and CDR2 YFSETQ. The CDR3 here is CASSSPSRKETQYF. Here the CDR3 DNA reads TGCGCCAGCAGCTCGCCCAGCAGGAAAGAGACCCAGTACTTC.

Ten or more counts support this clonotype. Here the CDR3 DNA reads TGTGCCAGCAGTTTAATTGCGGGAGCGGACAATGAGCAGTTCTTC. It specifies CASSLIAGADNEQFF. V gene TRBV28 combines with J gene TRBJ2-1; TRBD2 aligns across 7 bases. Looked up from germline, CDR1 is MDHEN and CDR2 is SYDVKM. The CDR3 contains 15 residues. The V and J ends lost 2 bases and 5 bases, in that order; junction bases with no gene match: 6.

This clonotype turned up a few times. The CDR3 DNA is TGTGCCAGCACTATAAGGGCGAACACTGAAGCTTTCTTT. Encoded protein: CASTIRANTEAFF. The J gene is TRBJ1-1, the V gene TRBV12-3 or TRBV12-4; D unresolved. V lost 7 bases, J lost 1 base, and 10 bases lay in between. This CDR3 is 13 amino acids long.

The genes are TRBV5-1 and TRBJ2-5; D ambiguous. Trimming stripped 2 bases from V and 5 bases from J, with 13 bases between. Germline V gives CDR1 SGHRS, CDR2 YFSETQ. The CDR3 is 14 amino acids. The CDR3 reads CASSLGASRETQYF. The CDR3 DNA follows: TGCGCCAGCAGCTTAGGAGCGAGCAGGGAGACCCAGTACTTC.